Each of the 8 T cell receptor beta chains below was sequenced from the same sample in a study of brain T cells in children with intractable seizures. Profiled with immunoSEQ multiplex PCR; TCRdb holds only in-frame clones, not every one. The repertoire consists of 65,000 to 85,000 clones, with about 92% occurring once and the leading ten covering approximately 1.5%. Sequencing used peripheral blood, obtained at surgery. These receptors originate from a boy under two years old with tuberous sclerosis and intractable seizures.

This CDR3 reads CASSQIGTSGNAYEQYF. The CDR3 DNA reads TGTGCCAGCAGCCAAATCGGGACTAGCGGGAACGCCTACGAGCAGTACTTC. The rearrangement links TRBV4-2 to TRBJ2-7, with 13 bases identical to TRBD2. The CDR3 contains 17 residues. Looked up from germline, CDR1 is LGHNA and CDR2 is YNFKEQ. Trimming at V came to 2 bases and at J to 2 bases, leaving 6 bases not matched to a gene.

This clone was observed a handful of times. This sample also contains other DNA sequences that code for the same CDR3. The rearrangement links TRBV7-9 to TRBJ1-2; 8 bases are shared with TRBD1. Germline assignment: CDR1 SEHNR and CDR2 FQNEAQ (reference sequence). The CDR3 extends over 14 amino acids. V gave up 5 bases and J gave up 6 bases; unmatched junction bases: 8. Here the CDR3 reads CASSPGQGANGYTF. The CDR3 bases are TGTGCCAGCAGCCCAGGACAGGGAGCTAATGGCTACACCTTC.

The rearrangement joins TRBV14 to TRBJ1-4, with D maybe TRBD1 (6 bases). Between the trimmed V and J ends, which lost 1 base and 8 bases, there was a span of 20 bases. Per the germline V gene, CDR1 is SGHDN and CDR2 is FVKESK. CDR3 size: 17 residues. This CDR3 reads CASSQALERTVVEKLFF. DNA of the CDR3: TGTGCCAGCAGCCAAGCTCTTGAACGGACAGTGGTCGAAAAACTGTTTTTT.

The rearrangement links TRBV7-9 to TRBJ2-3; possible D gene TRBD2, 6 bases. The length of the CDR3 is 16 residues. Trimming cost V 5 bases and J 7 bases, with 22 bases left between them. Per germline, CDR1 SEHNR and CDR2 FQNEAQ (reference sequence). DNA of the CDR3: TGTGCCAGCAGCCCAGGCCCCCGGGAGTGGTCAAATACGCAGTATTTT. As protein: CASSPGPREWSNTQYF.

This clone has just a few counts. This chain joins TRBV1 and TRBJ2-1. TRBV1 is termed a pseudogene. The CDR3 has 15 residues. CDR3 in DNA: TGCACCAGCACCTCGGGGGCGGGAAAAGGAGAAGAGCAGTTCTTC. It yields the protein CTSTSGAGKGEEQFF.

This clone has only one observation. The genes are TRBV9 and TRBJ2-3; D is ambiguous. CDR3 length: 15 amino acids. V lost 0 bases to trimming and J lost 0 bases, with 8 bases between them. Germline V lookup: CDR1 SGDLS, CDR2 YYNGEE. The CDR3: CASSVDAVSTDTQYF. CDR3 in DNA: TGTGCCAGCAGCGTAGACGCGGTAAGCACAGATACGCAGTATTTT.

The V and J genes are TRBV5-1 and TRBJ2-2; D remains ambiguous. Trimming cost V 4 bases and J 1 base, with 5 bases left between them. This CDR3 region has 13 residues. Per the germline V gene, CDR1 is SGHRS and CDR2 is YFSETQ. The CDR3 sequence is CASSPQNTGELFF. CDR3 sequence (DNA): TGCGCCAGCAGCCCTCAGAACACCGGGGAGCTGTTTTTT.

A note on this clone: The same CDR3 also results from other DNA sequences found in this sample. V and J are TRBV5-1 and TRBJ2-3; maybe TRBD2 (5 bases). Per the germline V gene, CDR1 is SGHRS and CDR2 is YFSETQ. Trimming left V 0 bases short and J 1 base short, with 6 bases between. CDR3 length equals 14 residues. This chain's CDR3 is CASSLGRGTDTQYF. In DNA, the CDR3 is TGCGCCAGCAGCTTGGGGCGGGGCACAGATACGCAGTATTTT.